A single sample is the source of the 31 T cell receptor beta chains below, sequenced in a study of human T cells and chemical hapten exposure. Time point specified: patch test 1, 2 weeks after DPC sensitization. The treatment here: therapeutic diphenylcyclopropenone sensitization with weekly scalp DPC. MiXCR, run by TCRdb on the RACE reads, gives a single entry per CDR3 protein. The data show some 180,000 distinct CDR3 sequences, around 20% seen once. This sample comprised whole blood, obtained in connection with sensitization to the hapten diphenylcyclopropenone (DPC). These receptor sequences come from a woman between 45 and 65 years old with alopecia areata. Some clones in this sample may be carry-over from other donors' samples.

The V call is TRBV20-1, the J call TRBJ1-1, with D unclear. The CDR3 spans 14 residues. V was shortened by 3 bases and J by 0 bases, with 11 bases between the two germline ends. Germline-derived CDR1 and CDR2 are DFQATT and SNEGSKA (reference sequence). The CDR3 DNA is TGCAGTGCTAGTTCCGGGTTATTGAACACTGAAGCTTTCTTT. It encodes CSASSGLLNTEAFF.

The J gene is TRBJ1-2, the V gene TRBV7-9; D call uncertain. The length of the CDR3 is 13 residues. The ends were cut back, 2 bases at V and 8 bases at J, with 12 bases in the middle. Germline V gene data show CDR1 as SEHNR and CDR2 as FQNEAQ (reference sequence). The CDR3 loop reads CASSLSAAHGYTF. The CDR3 DNA is TGTGCCAGCAGCTTATCCGCAGCCCACGGCTACACCTTC.

The rearrangement joins TRBV7-8 to TRBJ2-5; 11 bases match TRBD1. J gave up 9 bases and V 4 bases, and 10 bases lay outside the gene matches. From germline, CDR1 is SGHVS and CDR2 FQNEAQ. The CDR3 extends over 15 amino acids. This chain's CDR3 is CASSSGTGGKWAQYF. The CDR3 region has the DNA TGTGCCAGCAGCTCGGGGACAGGGGGAAAGTGGGCCCAGTACTTC.

This clonotype was counted only a few times. The chain carries TRBV20-1 and TRBJ1-2; 9 nucleotides match TRBD1. The CDR3 totals 14 residues. Germline trimming cut 1 base from V and 6 bases from J; bases unmatched to any gene: 6. The germline gives CDR1 DFQATT, CDR2 SNEGSKA (reference sequence). CDR3 nucleotide sequence: TGCAGTGCTAGAGTTCCAACAGGGGGCGATGGCTACACCTTC. Amino acid sequence: CSARVPTGGDGYTF.

In its sample, this clonotype was seen a few times. The chain recombines TRBV24-1 with TRBJ2-2, with D unclear. The V gene lost 3 bases and the J gene lost 5 bases, with 9 bases spanning the gap. Germline V gene lookup returns CDR1 KGHDR and CDR2 SFDVKD. The length of the CDR3 is 14 residues. CDR3 region: CATSDRTRTGELFF. The CDR3 nucleotides read TGTGCCACCAGTGATCGAACGAGGACCGGGGAGCTGTTTTTT.

The rearrangement uses TRBV29-1 and TRBJ1-4; D remains unclear. V was trimmed by 7 bases and J by 5 bases, leaving 20 bases between them. Germline V gene data show CDR1 as SQVTM and CDR2 as ANQGSEA. The CDR3 extends over 15 amino acids. The CDR3 sequence: CSAGSGREGNEKLFF. In DNA form, the CDR3 reads TGCAGCGCTGGAAGTGGGAGAGAAGGGAATGAAAAACTGTTTTTT. The whole variable domain, remainder taken from reference TRBV29-1 and TRBJ1-4, is SAVISQKPSRDICQRGTSLTIQCQVDSQVTMMFWYRQQPGQSLTLIATANQGSEATYESGFVIDKFPISRPNLTFSTLTVSNMSPEDSSIYLCSAGSGREGNEKLFFGSGTQLSVL.

This rearrangement joins TRBV29-1 to TRBJ2-4, with 7 positions matching TRBD2. Germline V gene data show CDR1 as SQVTM and CDR2 as ANQGSEA. With V trimmed by 2 bases and J by 12 bases, 7 bases remained unmatched. The CDR3 sequence is 12 residues long. As DNA, the CDR3 is TGCAGCGTTGAACCAACCTCGGGGGGTCAGTACTTC. Residues: CSVEPTSGGQYF. Supplemented by reference TRBV29-1 and TRBJ2-4, the full variable domain reads SAVISQKPSRDICQRGTSLTIQCQVDSQVTMMFWYRQQPGQSLTLIATANQGSEATYESGFVIDKFPISRPNLTFSTLTVSNMSPEDSSIYLCSVEPTSGGQYFGAGTRLSVL.

The genes are TRBV5-6 and TRBJ2-7; 10 bases match TRBD1. V lost 5 bases to trimming and J lost 5 bases; unmatched junction nucleotides: 7. Germline V gives CDR1 SGHDT, CDR2 YYEEEE. The CDR3 consists of 14 residues. The CDR3 here is CASRNRDRGDEQYF. DNA for the CDR3: TGTGCCAGCAGGAACCGGGACAGGGGAGACGAGCAGTACTTC.

This chain connects TRBV9 to TRBJ1-2; 12 nucleotides agree with TRBD1. Per germline, CDR1 SGDLS and CDR2 YYNGEE. V lost 0 bases to trimming and J lost 8 bases; unmatched junction nucleotides: 2. CDR3 length: 14 residues. This CDR3 reads CASSVDGTGGGYTF. Written as DNA, the CDR3 is TGTGCCAGCAGCGTAGACGGGACAGGGGGCGGCTACACCTTC.

The chain carries TRBV5-1 and TRBJ2-7; perhaps TRBD2 as D (6 bases). Germline CDR1 reads SGHRS; CDR2 reads YFSETQ. This CDR3 spans 15 amino acids. Trimming removed 4 bases at V and 0 bases at J, with 14 bases between. CDR3 sequence: CASSAPGLTSYEQYF. CDR3 bases: TGCGCCAGCAGCGCCCCGGGACTCACCTCCTACGAGCAGTACTTC.

J is TRBJ2-1 and V is TRBV7-2; D is unresolved. V lost 1 base and J lost 2, with 12 bases in between. The CDR3 sequence is 16 residues long. Germline assignment: CDR1 SGHTA and CDR2 FQGNSA. CDR3 in DNA: TGTGCCAGCAGCTTAGAAGCCCTACAGACCTACAATGAGCAGTTCTTC. Residues: CASSLEALQTYNEQFF. The full variable domain, with the rest looked up from reference TRBV7-2 and TRBJ2-1, is GAGVSQSPSNKVTEKGKDVELRCDPISGHTALYWYRQSLGQGLEFLIYFQGNSAPDKSGLPSDRFSAERTGGSVSTLTIQRTQQEDSAVYLCASSLEALQTYNEQFFGPGTRLTVL.

This clonotype has only a few counts. The chain is built from TRBV5-1 and TRBJ1-2, with D uncertain. Germline V gene data show CDR1 as SGHRS and CDR2 as YFSETQ. CDR3 length: 14 amino acids. Between the trimmed V and J ends, which lost 1 base and 6 bases, there was a span of 13 bases. CDR3 coding DNA: TGCGCCAGCAGCTTGTATGGGGATTCCGATGGCTACACCTTC. This gives the protein CASSLYGDSDGYTF.

The sample holds a few counts of this clonotype. The rearrangement links TRBV12-3 or TRBV12-4 to TRBJ1-6; D ambiguous. This CDR3 is 12 amino acids long. Trimming took off 5 bases at V and 9 bases at J, with 8 bases between the two ends. The CDR3 is CASSTGSSPLHF. The CDR3 DNA sequence: TGTGCCAGCAGTACCGGGAGTTCACCCCTCCACTTT.

V and J are TRBV2 and TRBJ2-3; 7 bases match TRBD2. The CDR3 consists of 14 residues. The germline gives CDR1 SNHLY, CDR2 FYNNEI. Trimming cost V 1 base and J 4 bases; bases outside gene matches: 2. CDR3 in amino acids: CASSEGLASDTQYF. The CDR3 bases are TGTGCCAGCAGTGAAGGACTAGCTTCAGATACGCAGTATTTT. The variable domain in full, completed from reference TRBV2 and TRBJ2-3, reads EPEVTQTPSHQVTQMGQEVILRCVPISNHLYFYWYRQILGQKVEFLVSFYNNEISEKSEIFDDQFSVERPDGSNFTLKIRSTKLEDSAMYFCASSEGLASDTQYFGPGTRLTVL.

This chain links TRBV29-1 with TRBJ2-7; D is undetermined. The CDR3 length is 13 residues. V was trimmed by 2 bases and J by 2 bases, leaving 10 bases between them. Looked up from germline, CDR1 is SQVTM and CDR2 is ANQGSEA. CDR3 DNA: TGCAGCGTTGAAAGGAGTGACACCTACGAGCAGTACTTC. Translating gives CSVERSDTYEQYF.

This clonotype was seen repeatedly, ten times or more. The chain recombines TRBV29-1 with TRBJ1-5, with D maybe TRBD1 (6 bases). Germline CDR1 and CDR2: SQVTM and ANQGSEA. CDR3 length: 11 amino acids. Trimming cost V 6 bases and J 4 bases, with 7 bases left between them. CDR3 residues: CSVGANQPQHF. As DNA, the CDR3 is TGCAGCGTGGGGGCAAATCAGCCCCAGCATTTT.

The chain is built from TRBV20-1 and TRBJ2-2; 12 bases align to TRBD2. After removal of 1 base from V and 2 bases from J, the junction contained 5 bases not matched to a gene. This CDR3 spans 17 amino acids. Germline CDR1 is DFQATT and CDR2 is SNEGSKA (reference sequence). CDR3 sequence: CSARGLAGGPNTGELFF. CDR3 DNA sequence: TGCAGTGCTAGAGGGCTAGCGGGAGGGCCTAACACCGGGGAGCTGTTTTTT.

The chain joins TRBV5-1 to TRBJ2-1; D might be TRBD1 or TRBD2, each matching 5 bases. V shed 6 bases and J shed 1 base, with 23 bases lying between them. In germline, CDR1 is SGHRS, CDR2 YFSETQ. The CDR3 runs 18 residues. This CDR3 reads CASTFSGAERRSYNEQFF. The CDR3 bases are TGCGCCAGCACTTTTTCCGGGGCGGAGCGGCGATCCTACAATGAGCAGTTCTTC. Full variable domain (missing parts from reference TRBV5-1 and TRBJ2-1): KAGVTQTPRYLIKTRGQQVTLSCSPISGHRSVSWYQQTPGQGLQFLFEYFSETQRNKGNFPGRFSGRQFSNSRSEMNVSTLELGDSALYLCASTFSGAERRSYNEQFFGPGTRLTVL.

V and J are TRBV10-3 and TRBJ2-7; possible D gene TRBD1, 6 bases. Germline V gene sequence: CDR1 ENHRY, CDR2 SYGVKD. The V end lost 6 bases, the J end lost 4 bases, and 13 bases lay between the germline ends. This CDR3 has 13 amino acids. CDR3 residues: CAIRAGQPYEQYF. The CDR3 nucleotides read TGTGCCATCAGGGCCGGACAGCCTTACGAGCAGTACTTC.

The V gene is TRBV5-1, the J gene TRBJ2-1, with a possible D match to TRBD2 (6 bases). The V end was cut by 4 bases, the J end by 6 bases, with 14 bases between. Germline lookup yields CDR1 SGHRS and CDR2 YFSETQ. CDR3 length equals 14 residues. CDR3 in DNA: TGCGCCAGCAGCGCGGATCCTAGCGCCAATGAGCAGTTCTTC. Translated: CASSADPSANEQFF.

The CDR3 bases are TGTGCCAGCAGTTGGACTAGCGGGAGGGTCGAGACCCAGTACTTC. It is translated as CASSWTSGRVETQYF. The rearrangement uses TRBV6-5 and TRBJ2-5; 15 positions agree with TRBD2. With 4 bases clipped from V and 5 bases from J, the junction kept 2 bases outside the gene matches. CDR1 is MNHEY and CDR2 is SVGAGI in the germline V gene. The CDR3 is 15 residues long.

This clonotype was picked up a small number of times. The chain has TRBV12-3 or TRBV12-4 and TRBJ2-5, with TRBD2 matching 13 bases. V lost 5 bases, J lost 0 bases, and 3 bases stayed unmatched. The CDR3 totals 16 residues. CDR3 DNA: TGTGCCAGCAGTCCGGGACTAGCGGGGAACCAAGAGACCCAGTACTTC. The encoded protein is CASSPGLAGNQETQYF.

The genes are TRBV28 and TRBJ2-2, with D tentatively TRBD1 (5 bases). The CDR3 loop spans 14 amino acids. Germline V gene sequence: CDR1 MDHEN, CDR2 SYDVKM. The V end lost 6 bases, the J end lost 1 base, and 9 bases lay between the germline ends. The CDR3 DNA follows: TGTGCCAGCAGGACAACAGGGAACACCGGGGAGCTGTTTTTT. It encodes CASRTTGNTGELFF.

The table lists this clonotype with many counts. The genes are TRBV5-6 and TRBJ1-1, with 7 bases fitting TRBD1. With V trimmed by 5 bases and J by 6 bases, 13 bases remained unmatched. The CDR3 runs 15 residues. Germline assignment: CDR1 SGHDT and CDR2 YYEEEE. The DNA of the CDR3 is TGTGCCAGCAGTCGTCCAACTTGGACAGGCGCTGAAGCTTTCTTT. It codes for CASSRPTWTGAEAFF.

In this sample, this clonotype turned up a few times. The rearrangement uses TRBV28 and TRBJ2-3; D gene ambiguous. CDR1 and CDR2 (germline): MDHEN, SYDVKM. The CDR3 is 16 amino acids. V was shortened by 2 bases and J by 0 bases, with 12 bases between the two germline ends. The chain's CDR3 is CASSLVGFPSTDTQYF. In DNA form, the CDR3 reads TGTGCCAGCAGTTTAGTTGGGTTCCCCAGCACAGATACGCAGTATTTT. The full variable domain, rest sourced from reference TRBV28 and TRBJ2-3, is DVKVTQSSRYLVKRTGEKVFLECVQDMDHENMFWYRQDPGLGLRLIYFSYDVKMKEKGDIPEGYSVSREKKERFSLILESASTNQTSMYLCASSLVGFPSTDTQYFGPGTRLTVL.

This sequence joins TRBV6-6 and TRBJ2-7; 11 positions agree with TRBD2. Germline lookup yields CDR1 MNHNY and CDR2 SVGAGI (reference sequence). The CDR3 contains 14 residues. The V segment lost 6 bases and the J segment 2 bases; nucleotides outside the gene matches: 3. The chain's CDR3 is CASRPGLAAYEQYF. The CDR3 DNA follows: TGTGCCAGCAGACCGGGACTAGCGGCCTACGAGCAGTACTTC.

This clonotype was seen a few times. V and J are TRBV7-9 and TRBJ1-1; D is uncertain. V dropped 4 bases and J dropped 2 bases, with 8 bases sitting between them. CDR3 length: 13 amino acids. Looked up from germline, CDR1 is SEHNR and CDR2 is FQNEAQ (reference sequence). CDR3 region: CASSSTINTEAFF. In nucleotides, the CDR3 is TGTGCCAGCAGCTCCACCATCAACACTGAAGCTTTCTTT.

This clonotype was counted a few times. The chain combines TRBV3-1 with TRBJ1-2, with 8 positions matching TRBD1. The germline CDR1 and CDR2 sequences are LGHDT and YNNKEL (reference sequence). Trimming took 1 base from V and 8 from J; bases not matched to a gene: 6. This CDR3 is built from 14 residues. CDR3 region: CASSQAQGARGYTF. The CDR3 nucleotides are TGTGCCAGCAGCCAAGCTCAGGGGGCTAGAGGCTACACCTTC.

This clonotype was detected only a few times. This chain links TRBV5-1 with TRBJ1-4; D remains unclear. The CDR3 extends over 16 amino acids. Trimming stripped 1 base from V and 7 bases from J, with 17 bases between. Per the germline V gene, CDR1 is SGHRS and CDR2 is YFSETQ. The CDR3 loop is CASSLNQVPGSEKLFF. The CDR3 nucleotides read TGCGCCAGCAGCTTGAACCAGGTTCCGGGAAGTGAAAAACTGTTTTTT.

The V gene is TRBV6-2 or TRBV6-3, the J gene TRBJ2-3; tentatively, D is TRBD1 (5 bases). Trimming removed 2 bases at V and 8 bases at J, with 8 bases between. The germline CDR1 and CDR2 sequences are MNHEY and SVGEGT. The CDR3 is 12 amino acids. DNA for the CDR3: TGTGCCAGCAGTTACGGGCAGGGTACGCAGTATTTT. Its translation is CASSYGQGTQYF.

The chain couples TRBV12-3 or TRBV12-4 to TRBJ2-1, with 12 positions matching TRBD2. V dropped 5 bases and J dropped 5; count of bases not matched to a gene: 16. This CDR3 is built from 19 residues. CDR3: CASSLKWTSGKGIDNEQFF. The CDR3 coding sequence is TGTGCCAGCAGTCTGAAGTGGACTAGCGGGAAGGGGATTGACAATGAGCAGTTCTTC.